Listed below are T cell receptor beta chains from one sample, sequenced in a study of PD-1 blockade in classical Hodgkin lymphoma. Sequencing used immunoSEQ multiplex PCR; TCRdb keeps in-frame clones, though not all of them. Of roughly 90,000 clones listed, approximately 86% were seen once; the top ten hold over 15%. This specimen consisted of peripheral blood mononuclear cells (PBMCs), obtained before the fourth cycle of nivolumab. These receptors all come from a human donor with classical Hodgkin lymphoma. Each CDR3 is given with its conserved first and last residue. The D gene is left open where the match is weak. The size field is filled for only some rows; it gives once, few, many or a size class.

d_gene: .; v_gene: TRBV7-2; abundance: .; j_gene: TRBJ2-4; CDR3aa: CASSLGSRTVKNIQYF; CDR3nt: TGTGCCAGCAGCTTAGGGAGCCGGACAGTCAAAAACATTCAGTACTTC
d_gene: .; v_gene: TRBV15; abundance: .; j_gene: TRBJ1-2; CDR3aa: CATSRVEGGGGYTF; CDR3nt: TGTGCCACCAGCAGAGTTGAGGGTGGGGGTGGCTACACCTTC
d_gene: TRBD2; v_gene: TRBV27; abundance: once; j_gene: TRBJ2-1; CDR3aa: CASSLRGLAGGSQIDEQFF; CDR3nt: TGTGCCAGCAGTTTAAGAGGACTAGCGGGAGGGTCCCAAATTGATGAGCAGTTCTTC
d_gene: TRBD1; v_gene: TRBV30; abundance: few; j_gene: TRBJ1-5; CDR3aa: CAWSGGGISQPQHF; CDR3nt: TGTGCCTGGTCGGGAGGGGGCATTTCTCAGCCCCAGCATTTT
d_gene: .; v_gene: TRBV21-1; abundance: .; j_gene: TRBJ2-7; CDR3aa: CVSSKGEASGGTFSSYEQYF; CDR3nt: TGTGTCAGCAGCAAAGGGGAGGCTAGCGGGGGGACCTTTAGCTCCTACGAGCAGTACTTC
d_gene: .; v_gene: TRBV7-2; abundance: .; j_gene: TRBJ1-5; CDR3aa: CASSLAQNQPQHF; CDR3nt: TGTGCCAGCAGCTTAGCGCAGAATCAGCCCCAGCATTTT
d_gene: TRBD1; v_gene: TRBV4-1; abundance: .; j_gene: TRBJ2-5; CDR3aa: CASSPGDRGLRGQYF; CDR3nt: TGCGCCAGCAGCCCTGGGGACAGGGGACTTCGTGGGCAGTACTTC
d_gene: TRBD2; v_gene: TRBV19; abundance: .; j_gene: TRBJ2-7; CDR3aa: CASSIRAGEVEQYF; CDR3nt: TGTGCCAGTAGTATTAGAGCGGGAGAGGTCGAGCAGTACTTC
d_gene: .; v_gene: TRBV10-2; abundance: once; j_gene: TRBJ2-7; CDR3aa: CASSEPHGLSYEQYF; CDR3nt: TGCGCCAGCAGTGAGCCCCACGGACTATCCTACGAGCAGTACTTC
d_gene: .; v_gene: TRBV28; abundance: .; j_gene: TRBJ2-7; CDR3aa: CASSLSSYEQYF; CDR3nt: TGTGCCAGCAGTTTAAGCTCCTACGAGCAGTACTTC
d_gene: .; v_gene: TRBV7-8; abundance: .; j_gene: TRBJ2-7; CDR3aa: CASSFWRALGAYEQYF; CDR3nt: TGTGCCAGCAGCTTCTGGCGGGCCCTAGGAGCCTACGAGCAGTACTTC
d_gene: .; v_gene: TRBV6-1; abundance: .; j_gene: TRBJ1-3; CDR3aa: CASSDASSNSGNTIYF; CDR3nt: TGTGCCAGCAGTGATGCATCGTCCAACTCTGGAAACACCATATATTTT
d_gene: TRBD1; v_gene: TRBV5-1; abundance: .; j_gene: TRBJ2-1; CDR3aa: CASSQGAGLLLYSEQFF; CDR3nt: TGCGCCAGCAGCCAGGGGGCGGGACTCCTTTTATACTCGGAGCAGTTCTTC
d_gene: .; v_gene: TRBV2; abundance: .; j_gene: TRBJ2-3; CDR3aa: CASSERGSWTDTQYF; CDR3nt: TGTGCCAGCAGTGAGCGTGGGAGTTGGACAGATACGCAGTATTTT
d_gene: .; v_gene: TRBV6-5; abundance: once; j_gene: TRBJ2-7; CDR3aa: CASSYQGLGNYEQYF; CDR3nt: TGTGCCAGCAGTTATCAAGGGCTGGGGAACTACGAGCAGTACTTC
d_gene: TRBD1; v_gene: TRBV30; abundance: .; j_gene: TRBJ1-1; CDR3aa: CAWSVRTGGVYF; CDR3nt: TGTGCCTGGAGTGTACGGACAGGGGGAGTATATTTT
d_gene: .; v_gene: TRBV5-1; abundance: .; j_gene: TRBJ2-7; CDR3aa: CASSLGSSRYEQYF; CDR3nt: TGCGCCAGCAGCTTGGGGTCGTCTAGATACGAGCAGTACTTC
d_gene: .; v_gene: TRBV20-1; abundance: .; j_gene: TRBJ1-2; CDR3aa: CSANWGPGYTF; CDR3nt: TGCAGTGCTAACTGGGGGCCCGGCTACACCTTC
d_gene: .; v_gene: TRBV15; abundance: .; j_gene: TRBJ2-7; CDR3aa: CATSLDGFYEQYF; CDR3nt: TGTGCCACCAGCTTAGACGGTTTCTACGAGCAGTACTTC
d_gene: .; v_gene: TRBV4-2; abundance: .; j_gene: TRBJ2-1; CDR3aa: CASSQGVSSNEQFF; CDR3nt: TGTGCCAGCAGCCAAGGGGTCAGCTCCAATGAGCAGTTCTTC
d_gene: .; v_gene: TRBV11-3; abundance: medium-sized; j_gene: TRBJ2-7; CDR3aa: CASSLGFGNYEQYF; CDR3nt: TGTGCCAGCAGCTTAGGTTTCGGAAACTACGAGCAGTACTTC
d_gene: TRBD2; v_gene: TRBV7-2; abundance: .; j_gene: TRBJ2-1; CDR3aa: CASSLIAGTSGRDEQFF; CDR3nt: TGTGCCAGCAGCTTGATTGCGGGGACTAGCGGGAGAGATGAGCAGTTCTTC
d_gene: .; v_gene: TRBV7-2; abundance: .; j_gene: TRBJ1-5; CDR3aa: CASSSRARVQHQPQHF; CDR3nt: TGTGCCAGCAGCTCCCGAGCCCGGGTCCAACACCAGCCCCAGCATTTT
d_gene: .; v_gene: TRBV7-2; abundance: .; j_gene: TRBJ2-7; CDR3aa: CASSASDISYEQYF; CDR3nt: TGTGCCAGCAGCGCGTCGGACATCTCCTACGAGCAGTACTTC
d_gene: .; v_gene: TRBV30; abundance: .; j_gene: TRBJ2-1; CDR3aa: CAWSPMGGNEQFF; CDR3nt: TGTGCCTGGAGCCCAATGGGTGGCAATGAGCAGTTCTTC
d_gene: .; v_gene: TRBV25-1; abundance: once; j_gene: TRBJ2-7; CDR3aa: CASSEFGQGPCEQYF; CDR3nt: TGTGCCAGCAGTGAATTTGGGCAGGGACCCTGCGAGCAGTACTTC
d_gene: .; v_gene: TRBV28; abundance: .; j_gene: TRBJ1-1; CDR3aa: CASSLPGRGAILNTEAFF; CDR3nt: TGTGCCAGCAGTTTGCCCGGTCGGGGCGCCATATTGAACACTGAAGCTTTCTTT
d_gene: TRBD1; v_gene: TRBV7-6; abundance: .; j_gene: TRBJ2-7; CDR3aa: CASSPGRARQGTQAYEQYF; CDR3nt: TGTGCCAGCAGCCCCGGACGGGCCCGACAGGGGACACAGGCCTACGAGCAGTACTTC